This T cell receptor beta chain was observed in a study of shared clonotypes between healthy human individuals. At the level of the study: Donor composition was a couple of women and three men, aged 18 to 49.

Overall study results and limits: Represented genetic and exposure-history diversity was restricted by having few donors.

This clone is a singleton in its sample. The antigen is unknown. Original analysis: ImmunoSEQ yielded junction-only sequences lacking quality scores, so filtering differed. Only in-frame clones appear in the TCRdb table, and some are missing; sequencing was by immunoSEQ multiplex PCR. The V and J calls and the clone size are those of that table, but D and trimming were determined from the DNA. The top ten hold more than 0.1% of the sample, which has more than 2 million clones, 90% to 95% seen once. The CDR3 contains 13 residues. V was clipped by 5 bases and J by 6 bases; unmatched bases: 5. Germline V CDR1 and CDR2: LNHDA, SQIVND (reference sequence).

This clonotype was sampled from a man between 18 and 29 years old in good health. The chain couples TRBV19 to TRBJ2-7, with TRBD2 matching 9 bases. The source material was naive CD4+ T cells sorted from blood. The subset was: CD45RA+ positively selected. The CDR3 loop is CASSSAGGLEQYF. In DNA form, the CDR3 reads TGTGCCAGTAGTTCAGCGGGGGGACTCGAGCAGTACTTC.